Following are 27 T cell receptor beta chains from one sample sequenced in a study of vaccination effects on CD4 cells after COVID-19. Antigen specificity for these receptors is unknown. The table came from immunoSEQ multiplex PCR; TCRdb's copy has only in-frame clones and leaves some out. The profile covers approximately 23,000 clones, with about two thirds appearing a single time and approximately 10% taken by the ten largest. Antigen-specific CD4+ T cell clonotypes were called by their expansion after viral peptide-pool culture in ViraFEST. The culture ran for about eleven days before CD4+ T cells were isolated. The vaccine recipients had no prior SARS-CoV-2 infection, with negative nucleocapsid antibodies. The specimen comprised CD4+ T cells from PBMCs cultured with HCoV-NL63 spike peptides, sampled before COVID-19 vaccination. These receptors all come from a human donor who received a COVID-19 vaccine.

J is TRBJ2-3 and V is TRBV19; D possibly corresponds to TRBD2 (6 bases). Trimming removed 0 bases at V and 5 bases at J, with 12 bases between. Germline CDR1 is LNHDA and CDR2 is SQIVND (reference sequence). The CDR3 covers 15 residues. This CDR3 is CASSIDRGIIDTQYF. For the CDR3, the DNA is TGTGCCAGTAGTATAGATCGGGGGATCATAGATACGCAGTATTTT.

The CDR3 coding sequence is TGTGCCAGCAGCTTGTGGGACTCCAAAAACATTCAGTACTTC. Protein: CASSLWDSKNIQYF. The rearrangement joins TRBV5-4 to TRBJ2-4, with a tentative D call TRBD2 (6 bases). CDR1 and CDR2 (germline): SGHNT, YYREEE (reference sequence). This CDR3 spans 14 amino acids. Trimming removed 1 base from V and 2 bases from J, with 7 bases in between.

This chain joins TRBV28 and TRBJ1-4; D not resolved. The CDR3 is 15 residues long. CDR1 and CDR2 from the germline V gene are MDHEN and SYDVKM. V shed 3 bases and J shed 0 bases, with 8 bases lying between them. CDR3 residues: CASSLDQATNEKLFF. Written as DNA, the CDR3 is TGTGCCAGCAGTTTGGACCAAGCAACTAATGAAAAACTGTTTTTT.

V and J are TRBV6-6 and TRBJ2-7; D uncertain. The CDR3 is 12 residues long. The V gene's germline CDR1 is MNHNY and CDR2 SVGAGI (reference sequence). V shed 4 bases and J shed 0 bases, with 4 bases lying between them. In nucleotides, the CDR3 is TGTGCCAGCAGTTTCCACTCCTACGAGCAGTACTTC. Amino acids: CASSFHSYEQYF.

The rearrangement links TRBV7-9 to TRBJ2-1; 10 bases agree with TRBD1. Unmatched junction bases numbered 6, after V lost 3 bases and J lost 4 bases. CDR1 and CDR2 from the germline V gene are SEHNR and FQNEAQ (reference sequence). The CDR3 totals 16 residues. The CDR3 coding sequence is TGTGCCAGCAGCTTCCCCCCGGGACAGGGGTACAATGAGCAGTTCTTC. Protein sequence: CASSFPPGQGYNEQFF.

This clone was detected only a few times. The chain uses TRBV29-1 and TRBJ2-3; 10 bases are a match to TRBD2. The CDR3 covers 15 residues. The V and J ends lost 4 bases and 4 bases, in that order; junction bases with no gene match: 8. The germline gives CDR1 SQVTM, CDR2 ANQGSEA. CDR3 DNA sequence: TGCAGCGTTGGGAATAGCGGGGGGTCCCCAGATACGCAGTATTTT. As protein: CSVGNSGGSPDTQYF.

The CDR3 spells CASSGMSGTGGDGTQYF. CDR3 DNA: TGTGCCAGCTCAGGGATGTCCGGGACAGGGGGCGACGGTACGCAGTATTTT. V usage is TRBV18 and J usage is TRBJ2-3; 12 bases agree with TRBD1. V lost 5 bases, J lost 8 bases, and 14 bases stayed unmatched. The V gene's germline CDR1 is KGHSH and CDR2 LQKENI. The CDR3 runs to 17 residues.

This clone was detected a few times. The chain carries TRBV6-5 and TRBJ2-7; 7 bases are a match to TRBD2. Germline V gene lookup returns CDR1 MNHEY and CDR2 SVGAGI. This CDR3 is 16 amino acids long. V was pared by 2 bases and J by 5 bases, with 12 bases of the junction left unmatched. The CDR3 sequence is CASSYTKGGIDHEQYF. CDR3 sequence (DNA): TGTGCCAGCAGTTACACGAAGGGAGGGATTGACCACGAGCAGTACTTC.

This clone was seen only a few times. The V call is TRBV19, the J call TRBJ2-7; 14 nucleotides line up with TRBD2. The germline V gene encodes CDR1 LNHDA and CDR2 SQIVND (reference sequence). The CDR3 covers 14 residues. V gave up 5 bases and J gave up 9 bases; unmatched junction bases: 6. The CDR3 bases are TGTGCCAGTAGTTCGGGACTAGCGGGGGCGGGGCAGTACTTC. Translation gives CASSSGLAGAGQYF.

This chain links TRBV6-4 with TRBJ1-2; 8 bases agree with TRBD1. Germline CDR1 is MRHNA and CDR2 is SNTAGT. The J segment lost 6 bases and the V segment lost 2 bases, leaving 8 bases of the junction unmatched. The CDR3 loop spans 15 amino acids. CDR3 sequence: CASSDGNRGIDGYTF. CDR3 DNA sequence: TGTGCCAGCAGTGACGGAAACAGGGGGATAGATGGCTACACCTTC.

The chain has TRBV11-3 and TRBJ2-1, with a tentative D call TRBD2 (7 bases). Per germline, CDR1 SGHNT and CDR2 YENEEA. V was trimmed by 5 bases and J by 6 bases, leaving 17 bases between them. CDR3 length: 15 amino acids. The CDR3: CASSPRGARGNEQFF. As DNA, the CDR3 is TGTGCCAGCAGCCCCCGGGGGGCGCGGGGCAATGAGCAGTTCTTC.

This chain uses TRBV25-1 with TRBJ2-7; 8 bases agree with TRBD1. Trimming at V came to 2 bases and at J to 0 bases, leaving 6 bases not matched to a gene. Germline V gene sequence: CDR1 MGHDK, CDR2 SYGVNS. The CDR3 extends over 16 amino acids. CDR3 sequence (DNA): TGTGCCAGCAGTGAACAGGGGGCCTCCACCTCCTACGAGCAGTACTTC. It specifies CASSEQGASTSYEQYF.

The CDR3 region is CASSQDSRFTDTQYF. As DNA, the CDR3 is TGTGCCAGCAGCCAAGATAGCCGATTCACAGATACGCAGTATTTT. The chain is built from TRBV14 and TRBJ2-3; unclear D gene. CDR3 length: 15 amino acids. Germline V gene sequence: CDR1 SGHDN, CDR2 FVKESK. Trimming took 0 bases from V and 2 from J, leaving 9 bases between them.

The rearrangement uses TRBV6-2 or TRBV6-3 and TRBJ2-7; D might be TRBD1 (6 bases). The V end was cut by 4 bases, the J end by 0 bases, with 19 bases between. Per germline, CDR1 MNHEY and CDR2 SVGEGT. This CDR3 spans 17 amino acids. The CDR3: CASSWRALGGNSYEQYF. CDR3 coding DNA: TGTGCCAGCAGTTGGAGAGCTCTAGGGGGTAACTCCTACGAGCAGTACTTC.

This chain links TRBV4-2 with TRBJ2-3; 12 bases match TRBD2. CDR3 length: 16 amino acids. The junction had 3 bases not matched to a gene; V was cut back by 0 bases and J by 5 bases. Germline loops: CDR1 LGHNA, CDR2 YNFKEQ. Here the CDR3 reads CASSQDLAGGQDTQYF. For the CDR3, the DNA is TGTGCCAGCAGCCAAGATCTAGCGGGGGGGCAAGATACGCAGTATTTT.

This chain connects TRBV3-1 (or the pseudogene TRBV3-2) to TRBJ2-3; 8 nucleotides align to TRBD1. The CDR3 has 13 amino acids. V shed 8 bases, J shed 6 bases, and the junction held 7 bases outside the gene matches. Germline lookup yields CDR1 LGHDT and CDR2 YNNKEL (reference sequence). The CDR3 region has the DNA TGTGCCAGCGGGCGACAGGGGATTGATACGCAGTATTTT. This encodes CASGRQGIDTQYF.

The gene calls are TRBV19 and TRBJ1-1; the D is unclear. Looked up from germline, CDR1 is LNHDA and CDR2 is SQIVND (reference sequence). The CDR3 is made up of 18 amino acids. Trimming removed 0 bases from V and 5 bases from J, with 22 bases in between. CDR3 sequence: CASSIDPFRLRAGTEAFF. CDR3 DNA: TGTGCCAGTAGTATAGATCCTTTTAGATTGAGGGCTGGAACTGAAGCTTTCTTT. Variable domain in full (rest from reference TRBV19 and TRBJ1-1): DGGITQSPKYLFRKEGQNVTLSCEQNLNHDAMYWYRQDPGQGLRLIYYSQIVNDFQKGDIAEGYSVSREKKESFPLTVTSAQKNPTAFYLCASSIDPFRLRAGTEAFFGQGTRLTVV.

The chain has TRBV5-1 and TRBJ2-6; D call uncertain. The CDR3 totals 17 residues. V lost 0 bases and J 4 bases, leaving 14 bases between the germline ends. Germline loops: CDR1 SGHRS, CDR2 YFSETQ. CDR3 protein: CASSLEGSGSGANVLTF. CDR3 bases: TGCGCCAGCAGCTTGGAAGGGTCCGGCTCAGGGGCCAACGTCCTGACTTTC.

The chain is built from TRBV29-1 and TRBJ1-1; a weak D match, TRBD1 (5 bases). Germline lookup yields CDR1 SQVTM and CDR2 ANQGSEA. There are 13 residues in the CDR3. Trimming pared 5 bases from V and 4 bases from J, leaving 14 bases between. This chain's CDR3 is CSVFRTSSTEAFF. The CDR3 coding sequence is TGCAGCGTTTTCAGGACATCAAGCACTGAAGCTTTCTTT. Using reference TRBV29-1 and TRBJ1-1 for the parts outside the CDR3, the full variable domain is SAVISQKPSRDICQRGTSLTIQCQVDSQVTMMFWYRQQPGQSLTLIATANQGSEATYESGFVIDKFPISRPNLTFSTLTVSNMSPEDSSIYLCSVFRTSSTEAFFGQGTRLTVV.

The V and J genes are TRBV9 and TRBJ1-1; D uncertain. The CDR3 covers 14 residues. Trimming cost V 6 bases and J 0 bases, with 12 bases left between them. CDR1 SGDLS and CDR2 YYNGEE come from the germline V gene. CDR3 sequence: CASNQGMMNTEAFF. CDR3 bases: TGTGCCAGCAATCAAGGGATGATGAACACTGAAGCTTTCTTT.

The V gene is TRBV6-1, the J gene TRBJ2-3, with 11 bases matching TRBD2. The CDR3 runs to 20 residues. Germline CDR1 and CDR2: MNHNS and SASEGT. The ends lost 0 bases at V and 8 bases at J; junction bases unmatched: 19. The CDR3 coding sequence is TGTGCCAGCAGTGAAGCGAGCGCGAGGGCGACTAGCGGGGTTGGGGGTACGCAGTATTTT. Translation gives CASSEASARATSGVGGTQYF.

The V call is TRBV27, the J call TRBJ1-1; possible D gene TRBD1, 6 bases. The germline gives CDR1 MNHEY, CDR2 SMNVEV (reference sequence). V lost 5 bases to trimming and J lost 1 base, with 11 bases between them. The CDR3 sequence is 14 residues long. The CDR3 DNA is TGTGCCAGCAGTGTACAGGGACCGAACACTGAAGCTTTCTTT. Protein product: CASSVQGPNTEAFF.

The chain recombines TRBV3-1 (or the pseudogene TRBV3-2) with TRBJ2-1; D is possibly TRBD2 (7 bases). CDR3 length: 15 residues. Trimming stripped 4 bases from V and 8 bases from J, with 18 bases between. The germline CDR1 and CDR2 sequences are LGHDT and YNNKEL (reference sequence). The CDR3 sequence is CASSPPGGEFDEQFF. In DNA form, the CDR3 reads TGTGCCAGCAGCCCCCCGGGGGGCGAGTTTGATGAGCAGTTCTTC.

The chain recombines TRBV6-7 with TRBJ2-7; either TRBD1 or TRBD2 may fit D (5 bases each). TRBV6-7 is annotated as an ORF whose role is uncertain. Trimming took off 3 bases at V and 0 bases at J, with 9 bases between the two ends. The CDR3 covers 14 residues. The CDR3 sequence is CASSYWGSSYEQYF. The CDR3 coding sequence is TGTGCCAGCAGTTATTGGGGGAGCTCCTACGAGCAGTACTTC.

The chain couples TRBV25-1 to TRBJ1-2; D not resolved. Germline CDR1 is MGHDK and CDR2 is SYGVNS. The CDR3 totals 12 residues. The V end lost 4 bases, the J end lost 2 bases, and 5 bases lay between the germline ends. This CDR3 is CASSGQNYGYTF. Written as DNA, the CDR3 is TGTGCCAGCAGTGGGCAGAACTATGGCTACACCTTC.

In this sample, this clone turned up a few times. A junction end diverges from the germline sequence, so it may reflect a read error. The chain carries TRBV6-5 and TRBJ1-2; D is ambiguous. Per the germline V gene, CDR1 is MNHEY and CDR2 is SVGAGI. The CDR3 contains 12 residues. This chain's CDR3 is CASSSPSGIGSF. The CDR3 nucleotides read TGTGCCAGCAGTTCCCCTTCGGGGATCGGCTCCTTC.

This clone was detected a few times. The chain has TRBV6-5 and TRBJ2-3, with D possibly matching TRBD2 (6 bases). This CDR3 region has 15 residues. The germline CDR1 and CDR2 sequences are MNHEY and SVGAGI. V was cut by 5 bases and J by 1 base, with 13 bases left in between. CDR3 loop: CASSLRGVGTDTQYF. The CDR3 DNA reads TGTGCCAGCAGTCTCCGCGGGGTCGGCACAGATACGCAGTATTTT.